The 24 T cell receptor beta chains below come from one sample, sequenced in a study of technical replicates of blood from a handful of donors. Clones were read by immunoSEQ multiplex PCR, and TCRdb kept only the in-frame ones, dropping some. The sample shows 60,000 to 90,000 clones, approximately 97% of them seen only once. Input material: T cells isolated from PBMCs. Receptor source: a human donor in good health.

The CDR3 DNA is TGCAGCGTCATAACAACTAGCGGGGTCTTCACAGATACGCAGTATTTT. Translating gives CSVITTSGVFTDTQYF. The genes are TRBV29-1 and TRBJ2-3; TRBD2 agrees at 10 bases. This CDR3 is 16 amino acids long. Trimming at V came to 6 bases and at J to 2 bases, leaving 11 bases not matched to a gene. Per the germline V gene, CDR1 is SQVTM and CDR2 is ANQGSEA.

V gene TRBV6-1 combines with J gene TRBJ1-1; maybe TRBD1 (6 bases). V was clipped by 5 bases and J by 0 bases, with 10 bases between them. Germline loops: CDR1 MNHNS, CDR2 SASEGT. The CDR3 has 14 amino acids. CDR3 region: CASSNRVVNTEAFF. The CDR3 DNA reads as TGTGCCAGCAGTAACAGGGTAGTGAACACTGAAGCTTTCTTT.

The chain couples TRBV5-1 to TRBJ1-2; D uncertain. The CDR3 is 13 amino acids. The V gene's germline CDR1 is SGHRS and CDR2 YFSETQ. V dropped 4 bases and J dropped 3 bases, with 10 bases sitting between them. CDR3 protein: CASSPHGDYGYTF. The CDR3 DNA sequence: TGCGCCAGCAGCCCTCACGGGGACTATGGCTACACCTTC.

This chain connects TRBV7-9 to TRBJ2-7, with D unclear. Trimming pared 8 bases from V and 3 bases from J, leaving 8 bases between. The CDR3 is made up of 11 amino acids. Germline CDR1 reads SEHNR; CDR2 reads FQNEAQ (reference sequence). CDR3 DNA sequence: TGTGCCAGCTGGGCAGGCTACGAGCAGTACTTC. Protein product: CASWAGYEQYF.

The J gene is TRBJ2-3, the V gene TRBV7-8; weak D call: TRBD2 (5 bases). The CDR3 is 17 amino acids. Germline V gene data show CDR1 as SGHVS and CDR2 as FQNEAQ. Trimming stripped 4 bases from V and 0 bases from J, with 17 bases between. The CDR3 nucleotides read TGTGCCAGCAGCTCTCTGCGATTTAGCGCTAGCACAGATACGCAGTATTTT. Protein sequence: CASSSLRFSASTDTQYF.

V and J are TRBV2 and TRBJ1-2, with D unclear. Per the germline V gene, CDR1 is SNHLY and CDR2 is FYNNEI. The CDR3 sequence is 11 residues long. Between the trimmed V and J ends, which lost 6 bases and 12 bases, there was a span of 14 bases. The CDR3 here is CASRGGVRDTF. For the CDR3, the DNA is TGTGCCAGCAGGGGCGGGGTGAGGGACACCTTC.

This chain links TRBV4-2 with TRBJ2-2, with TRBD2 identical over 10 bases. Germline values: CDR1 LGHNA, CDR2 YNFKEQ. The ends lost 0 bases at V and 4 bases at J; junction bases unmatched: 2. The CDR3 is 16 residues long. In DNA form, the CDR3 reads TGTGCCAGCAGCCAAGATAGCGGGAGGAGCACCGGGGAGCTGTTTTTT. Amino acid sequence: CASSQDSGRSTGELFF.

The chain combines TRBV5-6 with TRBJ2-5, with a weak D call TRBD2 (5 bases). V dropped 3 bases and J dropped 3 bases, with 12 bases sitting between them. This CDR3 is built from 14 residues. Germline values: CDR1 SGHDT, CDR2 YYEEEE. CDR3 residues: CASSSSDLEETQYF. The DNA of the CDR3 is TGTGCCAGCAGCTCCTCGGACTTGGAAGAGACCCAGTACTTC.

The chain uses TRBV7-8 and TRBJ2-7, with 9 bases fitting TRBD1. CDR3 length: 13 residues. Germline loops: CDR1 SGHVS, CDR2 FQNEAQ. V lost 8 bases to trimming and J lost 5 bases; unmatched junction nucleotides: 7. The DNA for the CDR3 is TGTGCCAGCCGACCGGGACAGGGCCACGAGCAGTACTTC. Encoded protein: CASRPGQGHEQYF.

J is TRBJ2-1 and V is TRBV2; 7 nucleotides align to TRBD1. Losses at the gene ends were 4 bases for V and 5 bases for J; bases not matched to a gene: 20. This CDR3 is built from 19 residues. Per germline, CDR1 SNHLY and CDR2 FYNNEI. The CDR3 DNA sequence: TGTGCCAGCAGTGTCCCCGGGACAGAATATAACTTATCGGACAATGAGCAGTTCTTC. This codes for CASSVPGTEYNLSDNEQFF.

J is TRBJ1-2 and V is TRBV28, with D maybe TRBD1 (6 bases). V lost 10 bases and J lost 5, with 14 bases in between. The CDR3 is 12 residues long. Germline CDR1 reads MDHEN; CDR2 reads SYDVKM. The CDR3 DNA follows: TGTGCCACGCACCTGGGGGCATATGGCTACACCTTC. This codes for CATHLGAYGYTF.

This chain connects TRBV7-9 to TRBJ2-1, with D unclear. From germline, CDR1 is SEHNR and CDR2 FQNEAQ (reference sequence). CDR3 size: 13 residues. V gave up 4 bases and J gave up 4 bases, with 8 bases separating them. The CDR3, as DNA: TGTGCCAGCAGCTCAGCCCAGTACAATGAGCAGTTCTTC. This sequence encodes CASSSAQYNEQFF.

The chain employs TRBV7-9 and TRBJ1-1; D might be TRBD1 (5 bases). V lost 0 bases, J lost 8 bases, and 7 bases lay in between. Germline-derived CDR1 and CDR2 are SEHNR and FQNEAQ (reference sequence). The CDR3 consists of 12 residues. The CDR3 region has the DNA TGTGCCAGCAGCTTAGCGACAGTCGAAGCTTTCTTT. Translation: CASSLATVEAFF.

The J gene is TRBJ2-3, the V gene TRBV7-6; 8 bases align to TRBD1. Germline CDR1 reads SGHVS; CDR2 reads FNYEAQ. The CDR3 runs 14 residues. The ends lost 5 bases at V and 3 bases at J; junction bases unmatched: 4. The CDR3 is CASSPGQGTDTQYF. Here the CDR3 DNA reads TGTGCCAGCAGCCCCGGACAGGGAACAGATACGCAGTATTTT.

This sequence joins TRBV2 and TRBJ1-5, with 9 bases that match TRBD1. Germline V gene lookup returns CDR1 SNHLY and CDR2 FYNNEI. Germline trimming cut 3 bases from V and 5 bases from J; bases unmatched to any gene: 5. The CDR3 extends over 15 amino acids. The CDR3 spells CASSDPGDRDQPQHF. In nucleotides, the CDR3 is TGTGCCAGCAGTGACCCCGGGGACAGGGATCAGCCCCAGCATTTT.

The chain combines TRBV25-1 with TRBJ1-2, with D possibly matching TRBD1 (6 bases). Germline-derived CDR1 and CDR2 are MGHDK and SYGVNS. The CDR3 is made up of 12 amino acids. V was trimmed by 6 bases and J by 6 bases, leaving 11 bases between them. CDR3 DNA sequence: TGTGCCAGCAGCCACAGGGTCGATGGCTACACCTTC. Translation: CASSHRVDGYTF.

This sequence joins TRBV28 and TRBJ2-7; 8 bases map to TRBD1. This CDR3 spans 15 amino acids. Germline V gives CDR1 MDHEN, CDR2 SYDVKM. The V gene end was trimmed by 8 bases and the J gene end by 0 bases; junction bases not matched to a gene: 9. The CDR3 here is CASSNQGASSYEQYF. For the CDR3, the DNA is TGTGCCAGCTCCAATCAGGGGGCTAGCTCCTACGAGCAGTACTTC.

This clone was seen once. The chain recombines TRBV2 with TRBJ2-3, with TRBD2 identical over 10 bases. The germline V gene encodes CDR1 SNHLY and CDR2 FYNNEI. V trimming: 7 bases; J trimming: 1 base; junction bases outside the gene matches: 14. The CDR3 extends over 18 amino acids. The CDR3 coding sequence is TGTGCCAGCACCTTAAGCGGGGGGGCATCGTTCGGCACAGATACGCAGTATTTT. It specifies CASTLSGGASFGTDTQYF.

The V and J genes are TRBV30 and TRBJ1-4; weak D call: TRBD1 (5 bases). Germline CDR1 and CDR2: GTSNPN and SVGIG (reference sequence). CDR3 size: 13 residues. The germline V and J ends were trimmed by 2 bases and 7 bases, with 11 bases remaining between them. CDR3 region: CAWSPGWGEKLFF. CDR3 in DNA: TGTGCCTGGAGTCCAGGGTGGGGTGAAAAACTGTTTTTT.

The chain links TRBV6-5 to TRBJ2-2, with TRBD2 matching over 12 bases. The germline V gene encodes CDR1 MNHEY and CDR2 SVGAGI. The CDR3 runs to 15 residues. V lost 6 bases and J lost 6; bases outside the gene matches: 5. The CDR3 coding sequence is TGTGCCAGCAGAACTTCTAGCGGGAGGGCCGGGGAGCTGTTTTTT. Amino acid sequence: CASRTSSGRAGELFF.

The CDR3 here is CASSLLGTGGAEAFF. The DNA of the CDR3 is TGCGCCAGCAGCTTGTTAGGGACGGGAGGGGCTGAAGCTTTCTTT. The chain recombines TRBV5-1 with TRBJ1-1, with a weak D call TRBD1 (5 bases). The CDR3 is made up of 15 amino acids. Germline V gene data show CDR1 as SGHRS and CDR2 as YFSETQ. V was pared by 1 base and J by 6 bases, with 16 bases between.

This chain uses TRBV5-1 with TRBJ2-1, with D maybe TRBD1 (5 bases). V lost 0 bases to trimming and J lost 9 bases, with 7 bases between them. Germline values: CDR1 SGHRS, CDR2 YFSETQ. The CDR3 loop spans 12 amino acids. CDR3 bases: TGCGCCAGCAGCTTGGAGGGGATTGAGCAGTTCTTC. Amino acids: CASSLEGIEQFF.

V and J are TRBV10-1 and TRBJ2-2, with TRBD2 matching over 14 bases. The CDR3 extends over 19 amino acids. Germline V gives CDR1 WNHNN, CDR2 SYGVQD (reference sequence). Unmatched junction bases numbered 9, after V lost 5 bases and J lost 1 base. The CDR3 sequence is CASSPPGTSGRVNTGELFF. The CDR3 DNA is TGCGCCAGCAGTCCCCCCGGGACTAGCGGGAGAGTGAACACCGGGGAGCTGTTTTTT.

As DNA, the CDR3 is TGTGCCAGCAGCTCCGGGTCAGCCGGAGCTTTCTTT. Amino acid sequence: CASSSGSAGAFF. The J gene is TRBJ1-1, the V gene TRBV11-2, with D unclear. Trimming took off 4 bases at V and 10 bases at J, with 13 bases between the two ends. This CDR3 has 12 residues. Germline CDR1 is SGHAT and CDR2 is FQNNGV.